What follows are 2 T cell receptor beta chains derived from one specimen sequenced in a study of shared clonotypes between healthy human individuals. This table comes from immunoSEQ multiplex PCR, and its TCRdb copy is limited to in-frame clones, with some not included. The table records 1.5 million to 2.5 million clones, approximately 94% of them present only once. Terminally differentiated effector memory CD45RA+ cells were excluded by CCR7 positive selection of CD45RO-negative cells. Sequencing was carried out using naive CD8+ T cells sorted from blood. These receptors were obtained from a man aged 18-30 years in good health.

This clone showed up just a few times. This sample includes further DNA sequences coding for the same CDR3. V gene TRBV9 combines with J gene TRBJ1-2; unclear D gene. This CDR3 is 14 amino acids long. V dropped 0 bases and J dropped 2 bases, with 8 bases sitting between them. Germline CDR1 reads SGDLS; CDR2 reads YYNGEE. CDR3 sequence (DNA): TGTGCCAGCAGCGTAGGTGGAGGGAACTATGGCTACACCTTC. Its translation: CASSVGGGNYGYTF.

This clone was detected only a few times. V usage is TRBV7-9 and J usage is TRBJ1-4, with 7 bases fitting TRBD1. V shed 10 bases, J shed 3 bases, and the junction held 5 bases outside the gene matches. The CDR3 length is 13 residues. CDR1 and CDR2 from the germline V gene are SEHNR and FQNEAQ (reference sequence). For the CDR3, the DNA is TGTGCCACTTCCGGGACAGCTAATGAAAAACTGTTTTTT. Protein: CATSGTANEKLFF.